The clone carrying this T cell receptor (beta chain) turned up a few times. This sample stems from a study of glioma-infiltrating T cells after dendritic cell vaccination. Profiled with immunoSEQ multiplex PCR; TCRdb holds only in-frame clones, not every one. The sample holds under 100,000 clones; over 85% are singletons and the top ten take approximately 3.4%. The CDR3 extends over 13 amino acids. The V end was cut by 6 bases, the J end by 3 bases, with 12 bases between. Germline CDR1 and CDR2: MNHEY and SVGAGI. The sequenced sample was blood, obtained before dendritic cell vaccination. The V gene is TRBV6-5, the J gene TRBJ2-7; possibly TRBD1 for D (5 bases). The receptor was derived from a human donor with glioblastoma. The CDR3 spells CASSQTDFYEQYF. CDR3 DNA sequence: TGTGCCAGCAGCCAGACAGACTTCTACGAGCAGTACTTC.